This T cell receptor (beta chain) is drawn from a study of cytomegalovirus exposure and HLA in healthy donors. The CDR3 has 11 amino acids. The germline V and J ends were trimmed by 7 bases and 6 bases, with 10 bases remaining between them. Germline values: CDR1 SGHRS, CDR2 YFSETQ. When sampled, the donors appeared nominally healthy, though they likely had unrecorded immune exposures. Primers for the PCR totalled 60 Vbeta and 13 Jbeta. Data came from immunoSEQ multiplex PCR; TCRdb stores just in-frame clones and leaves some out. The repertoire holds around 150,000 clones, approximately 85% seen once, with approximately 8.5% in the top ten.

The receptor comes from a man aged 18 to 30 in good health and CMV-seropositive. The sequenced material came from PBMCs. The chain recombines TRBV5-1 with TRBJ1-1; D remains ambiguous. As DNA, the CDR3 is TGCGCCAGCGTGACCGGGGCTGAAGCTTTCTTT. Its protein product is CASVTGAEAFF. Variable domain in full (rest from reference TRBV5-1 and TRBJ1-1): KAGVTQTPRYLIKTRGQQVTLSCSPISGHRSVSWYQQTPGQGLQFLFEYFSETQRNKGNFPGRFSGRQFSNSRSEMNVSTLELGDSALYLCASVTGAEAFFGQGTRLTVV.